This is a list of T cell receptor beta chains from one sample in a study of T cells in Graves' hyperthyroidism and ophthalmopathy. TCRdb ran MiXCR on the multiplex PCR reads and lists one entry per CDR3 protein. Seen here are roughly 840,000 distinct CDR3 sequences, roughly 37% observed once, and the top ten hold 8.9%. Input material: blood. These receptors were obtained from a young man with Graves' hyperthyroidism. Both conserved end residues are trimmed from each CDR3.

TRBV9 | ASSVEPAGVEGQY
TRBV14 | ASSQQLDYGYT
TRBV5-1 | ASSFSTAPISYGQY
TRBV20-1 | SAPAVAGGSSYEQY
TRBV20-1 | SASFGGAKETQY
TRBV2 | ASSRQTGIGNYGYT
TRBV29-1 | SLGGSDEQY
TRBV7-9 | ASSLYTSGGHETQY
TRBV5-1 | ASSHPHGGNAQY
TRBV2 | ASDPLGAGGYT
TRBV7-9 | ASSQVTGDQETQY
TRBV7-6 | ASSSGWADRGLGNTEAF
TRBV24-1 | ATSEGYNEKLF
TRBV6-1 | ASSSGQTNYEQY
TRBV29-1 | SGSEGQGAYEQY
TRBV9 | ASSWRGGVRNTEAF
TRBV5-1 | ATHSENQETQY
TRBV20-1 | SAIPTNTGELF
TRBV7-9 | ASSTSRAYEQY
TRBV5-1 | ASSRDGAEAF
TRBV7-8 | ASGGLRGTGELF
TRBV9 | ASSPGIWGSGANVLT
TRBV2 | AGTRGYEQY
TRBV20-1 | SAAGTGMGEQY
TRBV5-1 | ASSLAGPGEGNTEAF
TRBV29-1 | SGGTSGATNTGELF
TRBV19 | ASSRGLYESNTEAF
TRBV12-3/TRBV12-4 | ASSLAASGRGMPYEQY
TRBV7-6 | ASSLGSPEKLF
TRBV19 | ASSPLGPLNNEQF
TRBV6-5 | ASSRLAGEETQY
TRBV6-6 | ASPPPNTEAF
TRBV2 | ASLRQGVRNPPLH
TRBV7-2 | ASSLGTTGYEQY
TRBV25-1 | ASSPTGWGHGYT
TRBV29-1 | SAVQGAETQY
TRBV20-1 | SAKESLGTGIGQPQH